The 7 T cell receptor beta chains presented below share a single source sample, sequenced in a study of response to subunit inactivated influenza vaccine. In TCRdb, the RT-PCR reads were re-called with MiXCR into one record per CDR3 protein. The sample has about 700,000 distinct CDR3 sequences; 14% are singletons. The sample in question was PBMCs from blood, obtained roughly 2 weeks before vaccination. These receptors were taken from a man in his forties or fifties who received an inactivated influenza vaccine.

V usage is TRBV20-1 and J usage is TRBJ2-4, with D possibly matching TRBD2 (5 bases). The CDR3 is made up of 17 amino acids. V gave up 0 bases and J gave up 3 bases, with 18 bases separating them. Germline values: CDR1 DFQATT, CDR2 SNEGSKA (reference sequence). The CDR3 protein is CSARELRSGNLKNIQYF. The CDR3 DNA reads TGCAGTGCTAGAGAGTTAAGGTCGGGAAACCTCAAAAACATTCAGTACTTC.

This clonotype was counted between two and nine times. V usage is TRBV6-2 or TRBV6-3 and J usage is TRBJ2-7; maybe TRBD1 (6 bases). Germline V gene lookup returns CDR1 MNHEY and CDR2 SVGEGT. V lost 0 bases and J 0 bases, leaving 18 bases between the germline ends. This CDR3 has 18 amino acids. CDR3 sequence (DNA): TGTGCCAGCAGTTACTCCGGACCCGGACAGCCGAGCTCCTACGAGCAGTACTTC. Translating gives CASSYSGPGQPSSYEQYF.

The chain uses TRBV3-1 and TRBJ2-3, with D possibly TRBD2 on 6 matching bases. This CDR3 has 16 amino acids. V shed 1 base and J shed 4 bases, with 15 bases lying between them. Germline V gene data show CDR1 as LGHDT and CDR2 as YNNKEL (reference sequence). Here the CDR3 DNA reads TGTGCCAGCAGCCAAGCGGGAGCCGTAGTGCCAGATACGCAGTATTTT. Translating it yields CASSQAGAVVPDTQYF.

This clonotype has just a few counts. The CDR3 spells CASSQDSAGDTGELFF. Here the CDR3 DNA reads TGCGCCAGCAGCCAAGATTCGGCCGGGGACACCGGGGAGCTGTTTTTT. The chain uses TRBV4-3 and TRBJ2-2, with D tentatively TRBD2 (5 bases). The CDR3 covers 16 residues. Germline assignment: CDR1 LGHNA and CDR2 YSLEER. With 0 bases removed from V and 3 bases from J, the gap between germline ends came to 11 bases.

The chain links TRBV6-1 to TRBJ2-4, with D uncertain. Germline V gives CDR1 MNHNS, CDR2 SASEGT. Trimming removed 2 bases at V and 8 bases at J, with 4 bases between. The CDR3 runs to 11 residues. In nucleotides, the CDR3 is TGTGCCAGCAGTGAATCGGACATTCAGTACTTC. Its protein is CASSESDIQYF.

V gene TRBV29-1 combines with J gene TRBJ2-3; no reliable D call. Germline V lookup: CDR1 SQVTM, CDR2 ANQGSEA. V lost 5 bases and J 0 bases, leaving 15 bases between the germline ends. The CDR3 spans 15 residues. The CDR3 here is CSVQEPPHSTDTQYF. CDR3 DNA sequence: TGCAGCGTTCAGGAGCCCCCCCACAGCACAGATACGCAGTATTTT.

This clonotype was detected only a few times. The chain employs TRBV7-9 and TRBJ1-1; TRBD1 aligns across 7 bases. The CDR3 totals 14 residues. Unmatched junction bases numbered 5, after V lost 2 bases and J lost 5 bases. The germline V gene encodes CDR1 SEHNR and CDR2 FQNEAQ (reference sequence). DNA of the CDR3: TGTGCCAGCAGCTTATCGGGGACAGCTACTGAAGCTTTCTTT. The encoded protein is CASSLSGTATEAFF.